This entry lists 27 T cell receptor beta chains sequenced from one sample in a study of T cells expressing NK-cell markers. TCRdb reanalyzed the 5' RACE reads and collapses them to one entry per CDR3 protein, without DNA. The sample's table shows a few hundred thousand distinct CDR3 sequences. Sequencing was done on a sample of blood T cells: a sorted CD56 or NKG2C T cell subset, CD4+ or CD8+ T cells, or bulk PBMC T cells (not recorded which). Receptor source: a man aged 18 to 35 in good health.

V gene TRBV12-3 or TRBV12-4 combines with J gene TRBJ1-1; TCRdb returns TRBD1, unconfirmable since there is no DNA. This CDR3 comprises 13 residues. Here the CDR3 reads CASWTGSNTEAFF.

This chain uses TRBV12-3 or TRBV12-4 with TRBJ1-2; absent DNA, TCRdb's TRBD1 call cannot be checked. The CDR3 runs 16 residues. The CDR3 here is CASTRPRFGGGDGYTF.

The chain recombines TRBV10-2 with TRBJ2-1; TCRdb reports TRBD2, a call that lacks DNA to check it against. This CDR3 has 15 amino acids. Germline V CDR1 and CDR2: WSHSY, SAAADI. This CDR3 reads CASSPTSGSGGEQFF.

The chain has TRBV5-1 and TRBJ1-5; lacking DNA, the TRBD1 call made by TCRdb goes unchecked. Per the germline V gene, CDR1 is SGHRS and CDR2 is YFSETQ. The CDR3 length is 14 residues. CDR3 sequence: CASSWGQGGQPQHF.

This sequence joins TRBV29-1 and TRBJ2-2; lacking DNA, the TRBD1 call made by TCRdb goes unchecked. The germline V gene encodes CDR1 SQVTM and CDR2 ANQGSEA. The CDR3 length is 15 residues. CDR3 sequence reads: CSVSRDSLNTGELFF.

The chain is built from TRBV6-1 and TRBJ2-2; TCRdb returns TRBD2, unconfirmable since there is no DNA. The V gene's germline CDR1 is MNHNS and CDR2 SASEGT. The CDR3 consists of 14 residues. The CDR3 sequence: CASKRTGGLAELFF.

This rearrangement joins TRBV6-4 to TRBJ1-5. The V gene's germline CDR1 is MRHNA and CDR2 SNTAGT. The CDR3 spans 12 residues. The CDR3 spells CASSDSSQPQHF.

The chain carries TRBV11-3 and TRBJ2-3; as DNA is missing, the TRBD1 call by TCRdb cannot be tested. This CDR3 is built from 16 residues. Per the germline V gene, CDR1 is SGHNT and CDR2 is YENEEA. The CDR3 sequence is CASSSEASGHTDTQYF.

The chain recombines TRBV12-3 or TRBV12-4 with TRBJ2-1; TCRdb calls TRBD2, which cannot be checked without DNA. There are 15 residues in the CDR3. The CDR3 sequence: CASSFWTSDHDEQFF.

J is TRBJ2-7 and V is TRBV4-3; TCRdb designates TRBD2, a call that cannot be tested without DNA. Germline-derived CDR1 and CDR2 are LGHNA and YSLEER. The length of the CDR3 is 16 residues. The CDR3 spells CASSQDRTSGTYEQYF.

The chain carries TRBV20-1 and TRBJ2-7; as DNA is missing, the TRBD1 call by TCRdb cannot be tested. The CDR3 is 14 residues long. Germline CDR1 and CDR2: DFQATT and SNEGSKA (reference sequence). The CDR3 loop reads CSATGPETSYEQYF.

The rearrangement joins TRBV10-3 to TRBJ2-7; the TRBD1 assignment by TCRdb is unverifiable without DNA. Germline V lookup: CDR1 ENHRY, CDR2 SYGVKD. The CDR3 has 14 residues. The CDR3 loop reads CAISEGGTQYEQYF.

J is TRBJ1-6 and V is TRBV12-3 or TRBV12-4; TCRdb designates TRBD1, a call that cannot be tested without DNA. The length of the CDR3 is 14 residues. The CDR3 loop is CASSFRGHRTPLHF.

This chain connects TRBV7-7 to TRBJ1-5. CDR3 length: 15 amino acids. CDR1 and CDR2 from the germline V gene are SSHAT and FNYEAQ (reference sequence). CDR3 sequence: CASSIRSYTDQPQHF.

The chain recombines TRBV12-3 or TRBV12-4 with TRBJ2-1; with no DNA, the TCRdb D assignment of TRBD2 cannot be verified. The CDR3 totals 14 residues. The CDR3 spells CASSSRTSSHEQFF.

The chain links TRBV27 to TRBJ2-3; TCRdb returns TRBD2, unconfirmable since there is no DNA. Germline V gene data show CDR1 as MNHEY and CDR2 as SMNVEV (reference sequence). This CDR3 is built from 17 residues. The CDR3 region is CASRTQPSAGGHDTQYF.

The chain combines TRBV10-3 with TRBJ2-3; checking the TCRdb D call of TRBD2 is not possible without DNA. Germline CDR1 ENHRY, CDR2 SYGVKD. The CDR3 is made up of 13 amino acids. CDR3 residues: CAITERDPDTQYF.

The chain is built from TRBV5-1 and TRBJ2-5; the TRBD2 assignment by TCRdb is unverifiable without DNA. Germline V gene sequence: CDR1 SGHRS, CDR2 YFSETQ. The CDR3 has 14 residues. This CDR3 is CASRGGSEQETQYF.

The rearrangement uses TRBV6-1 and TRBJ2-1. This CDR3 region has 13 residues. In germline, CDR1 is MNHNS, CDR2 SASEGT. CDR3 protein: CASRSRGSSEQFF.

V and J are TRBV10-3 and TRBJ1-1. The CDR3 consists of 16 residues. Per germline, CDR1 ENHRY and CDR2 SYGVKD. The CDR3 here is CAISDFRVGLNTEAFF.

This chain links TRBV7-9 with TRBJ1-1; TCRdb calls TRBD1, which cannot be checked without DNA. Per the germline V gene, CDR1 is SEHNR and CDR2 is FQNEAQ (reference sequence). The CDR3 runs 13 residues. CDR3 sequence reads: CASSLGLHAEAFF.

The rearrangement uses TRBV6-5 and TRBJ1-6; the TCRdb D gene call, TRBD1, has no DNA to confirm it. The CDR3 is 16 amino acids. Germline-derived CDR1 and CDR2 are MNHEY and SVGAGI. The CDR3 spells CASSSSGQGINSPLHF.

CDR3 region: CASSPDGTGSPLHF. This rearrangement joins TRBV12-3 or TRBV12-4 to TRBJ1-6; TCRdb returns TRBD1, unconfirmable since there is no DNA. The CDR3 is 14 amino acids.

The chain employs TRBV3-1 and TRBJ2-5; TCRdb calls TRBD2, which cannot be checked without DNA. Looked up from germline, CDR1 is LGHDT and CDR2 is YNNKEL (reference sequence). There are 15 residues in the CDR3. The CDR3 loop is CASSQGSGGRETQYF.

CDR3 amino acids: CATSDLNPPGQDTGELFF. The J gene is TRBJ2-2, the V gene TRBV24-1; there is no DNA to check the TCRdb D call of TRBD1. The CDR3 extends over 18 amino acids. Germline-derived CDR1 and CDR2 are KGHDR and SFDVKD.

CDR3 in amino acids: CASSLSGGAFPPRPQHF. The rearrangement uses TRBV5-5 and TRBJ1-5; TCRdb picks TRBD1, but there is no DNA to check that call. The CDR3 extends over 17 amino acids. CDR1 is SGHKS and CDR2 is YYEKEE in the germline V gene (reference sequence). The full variable domain, in which reference TRBV5-5 and TRBJ1-5 provide the parts outside the CDR3, is DAGVTQSPTHLIKTRGQQVTLRCSPISGHKSVSWYQQVLGQGPQFIFQYYEKEERGRGNFPDRFSARQFPNYSSELNVNALLLGDSALYLCASSLSGGAFPPRPQHFGDGTRLSIL.

The chain combines TRBV10-2 with TRBJ2-3. The length of the CDR3 is 11 residues. Germline V gene data show CDR1 as WSHSY and CDR2 as SAAADI. This chain's CDR3 is CASKMTDTQYF.